This TCR beta chain was found in a study of human T cells and chemical hapten exposure. About the study: The patch tests put 0.01% DPC on the skin of the upper back and were read 6 days later. TCR yields per sample varied mostly from small pooled library volume differences. Study-level results: Having alopecia, the donors may differ immunologically from healthy people. Sensitizing to DPC left TCRs with a frequency above 1 in 1000 unaltered.

As for time point: pre-sensitization, week 0. As for treatment: therapeutic diphenylcyclopropenone sensitization with weekly scalp DPC. This CDR3 is built from 15 residues. Trimming at V came to 4 bases and at J to 4 bases, leaving 9 bases not matched to a gene. Germline-derived CDR1 and CDR2 are SGHRS and YFSETQ. TCRdb re-derived calls from the RACE reads in MiXCR, one entry per CDR3 protein. The sample shows some 250,000 distinct CDR3 sequences, just under 8% of them seen only once. With regard to this clonotype: Its specificity is not known.

The sequence was collected from a man between 18 and 35 years old with alopecia areata. Some clones in this sample may be carry-over from other donors' samples. J is TRBJ2-5 and V is TRBV5-1; TRBD1 matches 8 bases. Here the sequenced sample was whole blood, taken in connection with sensitization to the hapten diphenylcyclopropenone (DPC). The DNA for the CDR3 is TGCGCCAGCAGCGACGGACCGACAGGGGTAGAGACCCAGTACTTC. As protein: CASSDGPTGVETQYF.